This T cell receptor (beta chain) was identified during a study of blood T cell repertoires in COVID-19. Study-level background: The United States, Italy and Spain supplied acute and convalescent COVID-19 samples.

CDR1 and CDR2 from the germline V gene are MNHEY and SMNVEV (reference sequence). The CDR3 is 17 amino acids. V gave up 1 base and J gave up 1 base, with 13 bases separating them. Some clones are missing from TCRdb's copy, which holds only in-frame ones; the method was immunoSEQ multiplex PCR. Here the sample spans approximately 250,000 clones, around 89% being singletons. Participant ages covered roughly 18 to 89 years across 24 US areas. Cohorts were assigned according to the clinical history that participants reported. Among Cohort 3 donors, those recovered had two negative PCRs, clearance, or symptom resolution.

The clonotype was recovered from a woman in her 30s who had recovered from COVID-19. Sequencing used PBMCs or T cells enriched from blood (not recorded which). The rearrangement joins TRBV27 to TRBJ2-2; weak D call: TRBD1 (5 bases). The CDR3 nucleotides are TGTGCCAGCAGTTTATACTTCGGACATAGGAACACCGGGGAGCTGTTTTTT. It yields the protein CASSLYFGHRNTGELFF.